This T cell receptor (beta chain) emerged from a study of blood T cell repertoires in COVID-19. Here immunoSEQ multiplex PCR was the method, and the copy in TCRdb shows in-frame clones only, minus some. The table shows roughly 300,000 clones, with roughly 80% occurring only once. Trimming took 4 bases from V and 2 from J, leaving 8 bases between them. CDR1 is SQVTM, CDR2 ANQGSEA, per germline. This CDR3 contains 12 residues. This clonotype was obtained from a human donor with COVID-19, enrolled during active disease. The donor label of this sample is uncertain. The specimen was peripheral blood. The J gene is TRBJ1-2, the V gene TRBV29-1, with D tentatively TRBD1 (5 bases). CDR3 residues: CSVVGGNYGYTF. In nucleotides, the CDR3 is TGCAGCGTTGTTGGGGGGAACTATGGCTACACCTTC.